The present entry profiles one T cell receptor (beta chain) with its context. Researchers ran the PCR with 60 Vbeta and 13 Jbeta primers. Using immunoSEQ multiplex PCR, the repertoire was profiled, and TCRdb retains in-frame clones only, with some absent. Among around 85,000 clones, around three quarters were seen once, and the ten largest hold 1.1%. The ends were cut back, 1 base at V and 2 bases at J, with 8 bases in the middle. Germline-derived CDR1 and CDR2 are LGHNA and YNFKEQ. There are 14 residues in the CDR3. These data belong to a study of cytomegalovirus exposure and HLA in healthy donors. This TCR derives from a male donor in good health and CMV-seronegative. The chain is built from TRBV4-2 and TRBJ2-5; TRBD2 is a possible D gene (5 bases). Sequencing was carried out using PBMCs. Here the CDR3 DNA reads TGTGCCAGCAGCCAAGTTGGAGGTCAAGAGACCCAGTACTTC. This gives the protein CASSQVGGQETQYF.